This note documents a single T cell receptor beta chain sequence. Sequenced by immunoSEQ multiplex PCR; TCRdb stores in-frame clones only, minus some. The sample gives about 130,000 clones, about 94% of which show up once; 13% to 15% is in the top ten. This record belongs to a study of control samples from healthy donors and cancer patients. With V trimmed by 4 bases and J by 4 bases, 16 bases remained unmatched. The length of the CDR3 is 17 residues. Germline loops: CDR1 SGDLS, CDR2 YYNGEE. The V call is TRBV9, the J call TRBJ1-1, with 7 bases lining up with TRBD1. The receptor comes from a man aged 60 to 69 with colorectal cancer. The sequencing input was PBMCs. The CDR3: CASSSRQGWTASTEAFF. The CDR3 nucleotides read TGTGCCAGCAGCTCCAGACAGGGTTGGACTGCGAGCACTGAAGCTTTCTTT.